Below are 7 T cell receptor beta chains sequenced from a single sample in a study of blood T cells in healthy people across ages. For the second PCR, which ran for about 6 to 11 cycles, a sample-barcoded 5' primer and a J-beta primer mix were used. TCRdb fed the 5' RACE reads into MiXCR, producing one record per CDR3 protein. The sample consists of fewer than 2,000,000 distinct CDR3 sequences, roughly a third of them appearing once. The sample consisted of blood. The source is a young woman in good health.

This chain links TRBV28 with TRBJ2-5; the D gene could be TRBD1 or TRBD2 (5 bases each). The CDR3 totals 17 residues. CDR1 MDHEN and CDR2 SYDVKM come from the germline V gene. V lost 3 bases to trimming and J lost 2 bases, with 19 bases between them. The DNA for the CDR3 is TGTGCCAGCAGTTTCCCGGGCGGTGGGGGTCGGCAAGAGACCCAGTACTTC. This translates into CASSFPGGGGRQETQYF.

This clonotype appeared a few times. The chain couples TRBV28 to TRBJ1-6; D is unresolved. CDR3 length: 12 amino acids. Trimming took off 11 bases at V and 5 bases at J, with 10 bases between the two ends. Germline V lookup: CDR1 MDHEN, CDR2 SYDVKM. The CDR3 DNA follows: TGTGCCGAAGGACGGAATAATTCACCCCTCCACTTT. This gives the protein CAEGRNNSPLHF.

V and J are TRBV5-1 and TRBJ2-1; perhaps D is TRBD1 or TRBD2 (6 bases each). CDR3 length: 17 residues. Germline loops: CDR1 SGHRS, CDR2 YFSETQ. The V end was cut by 4 bases, the J end by 9 bases, with 26 bases between. CDR3 DNA sequence: TGCGCCAGCAGCGGGGGACGGGGGCTAGGCCCTCTAGGTGAGCAGTTCTTC. It specifies CASSGGRGLGPLGEQFF.

The chain combines TRBV6-1 with TRBJ1-2; no clear D gene. The CDR3 is 12 amino acids. Trimming removed 10 bases from V and 4 bases from J, with 13 bases in between. Germline V CDR1 and CDR2: MNHNS, SASEGT. As DNA, the CDR3 is TGTGCCACCCTCTCATCGCCCTATGGCTACACCTTC. Its translation is CATLSSPYGYTF.

This clonotype was counted a few times. The DNA for the CDR3 is TGCAGTGCTAATAAGGGGGGCACTGAAGCTTTCTTT. Translating it yields CSANKGGTEAFF. This sequence joins TRBV20-1 and TRBJ1-1; D perhaps matches TRBD1 (6 bases). Trimming stripped 4 bases from V and 4 bases from J, with 10 bases between. CDR1 is DFQATT and CDR2 is SNEGSKA in the germline V gene (reference sequence). CDR3 length: 12 amino acids.

This clonotype was counted a few times. V gene TRBV13 combines with J gene TRBJ1-5; 7 bases are shared with TRBD1. Germline V gene sequence: CDR1 PRHDT, CDR2 FYEKMQ (reference sequence). Trimming cost V 4 bases and J 4 bases; bases outside gene matches: 4. The CDR3 sequence is 14 residues long. CDR3 protein: CASSSRRGNQPQHF. CDR3 DNA sequence: TGTGCCAGCAGCTCCCGCAGGGGGAATCAGCCCCAGCATTTT.

This chain links TRBV7-2 with TRBJ2-7; 9 nucleotides line up with TRBD2. Germline V gene lookup returns CDR1 SGHTA and CDR2 FQGNSA. This CDR3 has 16 amino acids. V lost 1 base to trimming and J lost 3 bases; unmatched junction nucleotides: 7. The CDR3: CASSLVLAGVGYEQYF. Written as DNA, the CDR3 is TGTGCCAGCAGCTTAGTGTTAGCGGGAGTGGGCTACGAGCAGTACTTC. Combining the CDR3 with reference TRBV7-2 and TRBJ2-7 gives the whole variable domain GAGVSQSPSNKVTEKGKDVELRCDPISGHTALYWYRQSLGQGLEFLIYFQGNSAPDKSGLPSDRFSAERTGGSVSTLTIQRTQQEDSAVYLCASSLVLAGVGYEQYFGPGTRLTVT.